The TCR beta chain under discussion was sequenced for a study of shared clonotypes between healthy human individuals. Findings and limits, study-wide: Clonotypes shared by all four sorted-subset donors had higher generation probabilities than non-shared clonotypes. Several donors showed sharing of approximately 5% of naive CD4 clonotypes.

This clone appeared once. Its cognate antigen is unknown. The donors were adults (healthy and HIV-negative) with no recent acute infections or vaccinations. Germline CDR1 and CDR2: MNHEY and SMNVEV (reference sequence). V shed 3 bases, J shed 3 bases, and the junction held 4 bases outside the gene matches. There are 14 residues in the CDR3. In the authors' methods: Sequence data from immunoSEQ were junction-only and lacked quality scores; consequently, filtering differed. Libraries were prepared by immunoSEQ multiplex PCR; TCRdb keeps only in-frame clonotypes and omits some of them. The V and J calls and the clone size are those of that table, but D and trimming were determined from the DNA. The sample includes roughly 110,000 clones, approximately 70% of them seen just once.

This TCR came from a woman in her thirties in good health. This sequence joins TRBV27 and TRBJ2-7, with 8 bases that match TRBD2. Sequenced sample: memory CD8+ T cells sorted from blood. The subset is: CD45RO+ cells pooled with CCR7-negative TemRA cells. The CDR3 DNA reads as TGTGCCAGCAGTTTTGCGGGAGGCGTCTACGAGCAGTACTTC. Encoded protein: CASSFAGGVYEQYF.